This is a list of T cell receptor beta chains from one sample in a study of beta chain features in type 1 diabetes. Some clones are missing from TCRdb's copy, which holds only in-frame ones; the method was immunoSEQ multiplex PCR. The table includes about 220,000 clones, 11% detected once. Sequencing was done on a sample of central memory CD4+ T cells from blood. The source is a man between 18 and 35 years old in good health. The CDR3 runs from the conserved cysteine through the conserved F or W. A D gene is named only where the DNA matches it firmly. A clone size is listed for some rows: how often the clone was seen (once, few, many), or a class if it is expanded.

>16|TRBJ1-1|.|few|TRBV18
TGTGCCAGCTCAAGCTCAACCGGAGATAGGAACACTGAAGCTTTCTTT
CASSSSTGDRNTEAFF
>15|TRBJ2-7|.|few|TRBV30
TGTGCCTGGAGTGACGGCGTCCGGCGGACCTACGAGCAGTACTTC
CAWSDGVRRTYEQYF
>13|TRBJ1-3|.|.|TRBV30
TGTGCCTGGAGTGTAGCCGGGAGAAACACCATATATTTT
CAWSVAGRNTIYF
>15|TRBJ1-5|.|.|TRBV6-1
TGTGCCAGCAGCGTCGAGGGGAAGAGCAATCAGCCCCAGCATTTT
CASSVEGKSNQPQHF
>16|TRBJ1-2|.|.|TRBV30
TGTGCCTGGAGTGTTCTGACAGGCCCCTCTGGTAGGGGCTACACCTTC
CAWSVLTGPSGRGYTF
>13|TRBJ2-7|.|.|TRBV18
TGTGCCAGCTCACCGAATCCTAGCGACGAGCAGTACTTC
CASSPNPSDEQYF
>17|TRBJ2-5|.|.|TRBV21-1
TGTGCCAGCAGCAAAGGGGGACCGGGAGCTGATCAAGAGACCCAGTACTTC
CASSKGGPGADQETQYF
>14|TRBJ1-1|.|.|TRBV6-6
TGTGCCAGCAGTTGGGCGGACCGCGACACTGAAGCTTTCTTT
CASSWADRDTEAFF
>13|TRBJ1-2|TRBD1|.|TRBV7-2
TGCGCCAGCAGCCAAGACAGGGACTATGGCTACACCTTC
CASSQDRDYGYTF
>13|TRBJ2-3|TRBD2|.|TRBV30
TGTGCCTGGGCGGGAGGGCCCACAGATACGCAGTATTTT
CAWAGGPTDTQYF
>13|TRBJ2-5|.|few|TRBV28
TGTGCCAGCAGTTCGACTCGGCAAGAGACCCAGTACTTC
CASSSTRQETQYF
>16|TRBJ1-5|.|few|TRBV23-1
TGCGCCAGCACCCTCGGCAAATCCGGGAGCAATCAGCCCCAGCATTTT
CASTLGKSGSNQPQHF
>15|TRBJ2-5|.|.|TRBV29-1
TGCAGCGTTGAACTCCGTGGCGCAGGGCAAGAGACCCAGTACTTC
CSVELRGAGQETQYF
>14|TRBJ1-1|.|.|TRBV7-2
TGTGCCAGCAGCTTGGGGGCACCCGAGGGGGAAGCTTTCTTT
CASSLGAPEGEAFF
>16|TRBJ2-5|TRBD2|.|TRBV4-3
TGCGCCAGCAGCCAAGATGCAGGGAGGGTTGGGGAGACCCAGTACTTC
CASSQDAGRVGETQYF
>15|TRBJ1-4|.|few|TRBV30
TGTGCCTGCCAACGACGCGGGCTTACTAATGAAAAACTGTTTTTT
CACQRRGLTNEKLFF
>16|TRBJ2-5|TRBD2|few|TRBV28
TGTGCCAGCAGTTCACCTAGCGGGAGGGCCGGGGAGACCCAGTACTTC
CASSSPSGRAGETQYF
>13|TRBJ2-1|TRBD1|few|TRBV28
TGTGCCAGTATAAGGGACAGCTACAATGAGCAGTTCTTC
CASIRDSYNEQFF
>14|TRBJ2-7|.|few|TRBV5-1
TGCGCCAGCAGCTCAAGGACAGCCTCCTACGAGCAGTACTTC
CASSSRTASYEQYF
>14|TRBJ1-1|.|.|TRBV6-1
TGTGCCAGCAGTGAAATGGGACCCATCTCGGAGGCTTTCTTT
CASSEMGPISEAFF
>19|TRBJ2-6|.|.|TRBV5-1
TGCGCCAGCAGCTTGACCGGGACTCGTCCTTCAGGGGGGGCCAACGTCCTGACTTTC
CASSLTGTRPSGGANVLTF
>15|TRBJ2-7|TRBD2|many|TRBV7-7
TGTGCCAGCAGCCTGGGTAGCGGGGGGCATTACGAGCAGTACTTC
CASSLGSGGHYEQYF
>15|TRBJ2-4|.|many|TRBV19
TGTGCCAGTAGTACTACAGCGGGTGCGGGAAACATTCAGTACTTC
CASSTTAGAGNIQYF
>13|TRBJ2-7|.|.|TRBV18
TGTGCCAGCTCGGTCGGGACCCCCTACGAGCAGTACTTC
CASSVGTPYEQYF
>15|TRBJ2-1|TRBD2|.|TRBV2
TGTGCCAGCAGTTTCGCGGGAGGCTCCTACAATGAGCAGTTCTTC
CASSFAGGSYNEQFF
>13|TRBJ2-7|.|few|TRBV30
TGTGCCTGGTTACGACTGGGGAGCTACGAGCAGTACTTC
CAWLRLGSYEQYF
>15|TRBJ1-5|.|few|TRBV25-1
TGTGCCAGCAGTGAATACGCGGGGAACGGCCAGCCCCAGCATTTT
CASSEYAGNGQPQHF
>15|TRBJ1-1|TRBD1|few|TRBV7-9
TGTGCCAGCAGCCCGGTGGAGGGGGCGGTCACTGAAGCTTTCTTT
CASSPVEGAVTEAFF
>13|TRBJ2-3|.|few|TRBV5-1
TGCGCCAGCAGCTTTTGGGGGAGGGATACGCAGTATTTT
CASSFWGRDTQYF
>14|TRBJ2-7|.|few|TRBV30
TGTGCCGGGAGCGCCCAGGCGGGTTCCTACGAGCAGTACTTC
CAGSAQAGSYEQYF
>13|TRBJ2-3|.|few|TRBV7-2
TGTGCCAGCAGCTTATTCGTGGGGGCTACGCAGTATTTT
CASSLFVGATQYF
>14|TRBJ1-2|.|few|TRBV9
TGTGCCAGCAGCGTAGACTCCCGGAACTATGGCTACACCTTC
CASSVDSRNYGYTF
>16|TRBJ2-2|TRBD2|.|TRBV7-3
TGTGCCAGCAGCTTAAAAAGCCCTAGCGGAGCCGGGGAGCTGTTTTTT
CASSLKSPSGAGELFF
>12|TRBJ2-3|.|few|TRBV29-1
TGCAGCGTTGACTATCTAGGGGATACGCAGTATTTT
CSVDYLGDTQYF
>13|TRBJ2-5|.|few|TRBV4-2
TGTGCCAGCAGCTTAGAAGCGGAAGAGACCCAGTACTTC
CASSLEAEETQYF
>16|TRBJ2-1|.|.|TRBV7-3
TGTGCCAGCAGCCCGACTTATGACAGTCACTACAATGAGCAGTTCTTC
CASSPTYDSHYNEQFF
>16|TRBJ2-1|TRBD2|.|TRBV10-1
TGCGCCAGCAGTGAACCCGGGACTAGCGGTTACAATGAGCAGTTCTTC
CASSEPGTSGYNEQFF
>13|TRBJ2-5|.|medium-sized|TRBV7-2
TGTGCCAGCAGCTTAGTTCGTTCGGAGACCCAGTACTTC
CASSLVRSETQYF
>15|TRBJ2-1|TRBD2|.|TRBV7-2
TGTGCCAGCAGCTTAGACCATGGCGGGAGGCGTGAGCAGTTCTTC
CASSLDHGGRREQFF
>17|TRBJ2-3|TRBD2|.|TRBV11-3
TGTGCCAGCAGCCCTCGTGGCTCCCTAGCGGGAGCGGATACGCAGTATTTT
CASSPRGSLAGADTQYF
>15|TRBJ2-7|.|few|TRBV4-1
TGCGCCAGCAGCCAAGATCCCACTACTCTCTACGAGCAGTACTTC
CASSQDPTTLYEQYF
>8|TRBJ1-2|.|.|TRBV29-1
TGCAGCGTTGGAGGCTACACCTTC
CSVGGYTF
>17|TRBJ2-1|TRBD2|few|TRBV4-2
TGTGCCAGAAGCTGCAGACTAGCGGGAGGGCCCAACAATGAGCAGTTCTTC
CARSCRLAGGPNNEQFF
>17|TRBJ2-7|.|few|TRBV15
TGTGCCACCAGCAGAGATTTGGGACCAATGAAACCCTACGAGCAGTACTTC
CATSRDLGPMKPYEQYF
>16|TRBJ2-1|TRBD1|.|TRBV18
TGTGCCAGCTCACCACCGCTGGGGACAGGAAACAATGAGCAGTTCTTC
CASSPPLGTGNNEQFF
>15|TRBJ2-5|TRBD2|.|TRBV5-1
TGCGCCAGCAGCTTAACTAGCGGGAGAGGCGAGACCCAGTACTTC
CASSLTSGRGETQYF
>13|TRBJ2-2|TRBD2|.|TRBV5-1
TGCGCCAGCAGCCTAGCGGTTGTAGGGGAGCTGTTTTTT
CASSLAVVGELFF
>14|TRBJ2-7|.|few|TRBV15
TGTGCCACCAGCAGCCCCGATTTAGAGCGCCAGCAGTACTTC
CATSSPDLERQQYF
>16|TRBJ2-3|.|few|TRBV4-1
TGCGCCAGCAGCCAAGGCACGGGGGCAGGGGCAGATACGCAGTATTTT
CASSQGTGAGADTQYF
>15|TRBJ2-2|TRBD2|once|TRBV5-1
TGCGCCAGCAGCTTCTCTAGCGGGTTCACCGGGGAGCTGTTTTTT
CASSFSSGFTGELFF
>14|TRBJ1-2|.|.|TRBV4-2
TGTGCCAGCAGCCAAGTCTCGGGGATGGATGGCTACACCTTC
CASSQVSGMDGYTF
>13|TRBJ2-5|.|few|TRBV6-1
TGTGCCAGCAGTGAATACTACCAAGAGACCCAGTACTTC
CASSEYYQETQYF
>14|TRBJ2-3|.|.|TRBV4-3
TGCGCCAGCAGCCAAGGGCGGAGCGAGGATACGCAGTATTTT
CASSQGRSEDTQYF
>18|TRBJ2-6|TRBD1|.|TRBV19
TGTGCCAGTAGTAACCAGGGGGCTGCCCTTTCTGGGGCCAACGTCCTGACTTTC
CASSNQGAALSGANVLTF
>13|TRBJ1-4|.|few|TRBV5-4
TGTGCCAGCAGCTGGGGGACGGATGGGAAACTGTTTTTT
CASSWGTDGKLFF